This TCR beta chain was sequenced in a study of blood T cell repertoires in COVID-19. Overall study context: The study drew acute and convalescent COVID-19 samples from the United States, Italy and Spain.

V lost 1 base and J 0 bases, leaving 6 bases between the germline ends. The CDR3 has 14 amino acids. Germline V lookup: CDR1 SGHNT, CDR2 YYREEE (reference sequence). In the study's own analysis: Reference gene primer amplification gave nucleated cell count estimates. Here immunoSEQ multiplex PCR was the method, and the copy in TCRdb shows in-frame clones only, minus some. V and J calls and clone size follow that table, whereas D and trimming were derived from the DNA. The sample lists over 300,000 clones; about 83% were seen once. The chain uses TRBV5-4 and TRBJ2-3; D remains ambiguous. The receptor's source is a woman in her forties or fifties with acute or convalescent COVID-19. Sequencing was performed on peripheral blood. The CDR3 coding sequence is TGTGCCAGCAGCTTGACAGCTAGCACAGATACGCAGTATTTT. Translation: CASSLTASTDTQYF.